Following are 13 T cell receptor beta chains from one sample sequenced in a study of T cells in narcolepsy (dated by TCRdb to between 2017 and 2018). The library was prepared using the immunoSEQ multiplex PCR assay. As stored in TCRdb, this immuneACCESS dataset retains in-frame rearrangements with V and J assigned. A fraction of the clones does not appear; measured against another copy, unresolved V genes explain less than half of the discrepancy, and the remainder lacks a known reason. In this sample the table shows about 27,000 clones, about 89% of which occur a single time. The ten largest clones capture roughly 1.1% of the sample. The sample comprised CD45RA- memory CD4+ T cells from PBMCs. Read against the paper, the sample's cell subset or site label means: memory T cells sorted ex vivo from peripheral blood. Receptors originate from a human donor with narcolepsy.

This clone showed up just once. The CDR3 region is CASSGRGYGYTF. CDR3 in DNA: TGTGCCAGCAGTGGCCGGGGCTATGGCTACACCTTC. The rearrangement joins TRBV6-8 to TRBJ1-2; D not resolved. This CDR3 comprises 12 residues. Between the trimmed V and J ends, which lost 5 bases and 4 bases, there was a span of 8 bases. Germline assignment: CDR1 MNHGY and CDR2 SAAAGT.

The chain recombines TRBV18 with TRBJ1-3, with D possibly matching TRBD1 (5 bases). Germline CDR1 is KGHSH and CDR2 is LQKENI. The CDR3 runs 16 residues. V was clipped by 6 bases and J by 0 bases, with 15 bases between them. CDR3 DNA sequence: TGTGCCAGCTCCCCGGCGGGACGGAGCTCTGGAAACACCATATATTTT. Translated: CASSPAGRSSGNTIYF.

The chain recombines TRBV7-2 with TRBJ2-5; D is possibly TRBD2 (5 bases). Per the germline V gene, CDR1 is SGHTA and CDR2 is FQGNSA. CDR3 size: 15 residues. Deletions cut 1 base from V and 5 bases from J, with 14 bases between. The CDR3 DNA is TGTGCCAGCAGCTTAGACATGAGGGTTAAGGAGACCCAGTACTTC. It specifies CASSLDMRVKETQYF.

The chain couples TRBV7-8 to TRBJ2-3, with 7 bases that match TRBD2. V was pared by 2 bases and J by 0 bases, with 5 bases of the junction left unmatched. The CDR3 has 16 amino acids. Germline V gene sequence: CDR1 SGHVS, CDR2 FQNEAQ. The CDR3 loop is CASSLSWRGSTDTQYF. The CDR3 DNA reads TGTGCCAGCAGCTTAAGTTGGCGGGGGAGCACAGATACGCAGTATTTT.

The count of this clone is one. This rearrangement joins TRBV5-1 to TRBJ2-2, with TRBD2 identical over 8 bases. The CDR3 runs 15 residues. The trim removed 2 bases at V and 2 bases at J, leaving 2 bases unmatched. CDR1 is SGHRS and CDR2 is YFSETQ in the germline V gene. In nucleotides, the CDR3 is TGCGCCAGCAGCTTTAGCGGGGCCAACACCGGGGAGCTGTTTTTT. Translated, it gives CASSFSGANTGELFF.

The chain joins TRBV4-2 to TRBJ2-1; no clear D. CDR3 length: 14 amino acids. Germline-derived CDR1 and CDR2 are LGHNA and YNFKEQ. Trimming pared 0 bases from V and 6 bases from J, leaving 9 bases between. CDR3 loop: CASSQDPGRNEQFF. The CDR3 DNA follows: TGTGCCAGCAGCCAAGACCCCGGCCGCAATGAGCAGTTCTTC.

The chain carries TRBV6-1 and TRBJ1-1, with 8 positions matching TRBD1. The CDR3 length is 13 residues. Per the germline V gene, CDR1 is MNHNS and CDR2 is SASEGT. V shed 5 bases, J shed 4 bases, and the junction held 3 bases outside the gene matches. In nucleotides, the CDR3 is TGTGCCAGCAGTTTGGACAGGGCCACTGAAGCTTTCTTT. It specifies CASSLDRATEAFF.

The chain has TRBV7-9 and TRBJ2-2; no clear D. The CDR3 extends over 11 amino acids. Germline assignment: CDR1 SEHNR and CDR2 FQNEAQ (reference sequence). Trimming took off 3 bases at V and 6 bases at J, with 2 bases between the two ends. CDR3 amino acids: CASSLSGELFF. CDR3 bases: TGTGCCAGCAGCTTGTCCGGGGAGCTGTTTTTT. The full variable domain, completed using reference TRBV7-9 and TRBJ2-2, is DTGVSQNPRHKITKRGQNVTFRCDPISEHNRLYWYRQTLGQGPEFLTYFQNEAQLEKSRLLSDRFSAERPKGSFSTLEIQRTEQGDSAMYLCASSLSGELFFGEGSRLTVL.

V gene TRBV7-2 combines with J gene TRBJ2-5; no clear D gene. The germline V and J ends were trimmed by 3 bases and 6 bases, with 5 bases remaining between them. The CDR3 has 11 residues. Germline lookup yields CDR1 SGHTA and CDR2 FQGNSA. The CDR3 is CASSFYQTQYF. The CDR3 DNA is TGTGCCAGCAGCTTTTACCAGACCCAGTACTTC.

J is TRBJ1-2 and V is TRBV27; D gene ambiguous. Deletions cut 6 bases from V and 1 base from J, with 15 bases between. The CDR3 is 15 amino acids. Germline V gene lookup returns CDR1 MNHEY and CDR2 SMNVEV (reference sequence). The CDR3 here is CASSRGLSGNYGYTF. CDR3 nucleotide sequence: TGTGCCAGCAGCCGAGGGTTATCGGGTAACTATGGCTACACCTTC.

V gene TRBV5-6 combines with J gene TRBJ2-3, with D perhaps matching TRBD1 or TRBD2 (5 bases each). The CDR3 extends over 17 amino acids. Germline lookup yields CDR1 SGHDT and CDR2 YYEEEE. V was trimmed by 2 bases and J by 10 bases, leaving 26 bases between them. The CDR3 loop reads CASSLRRDPWILGPQYF. For the CDR3, the DNA is TGTGCCAGCAGCTTAAGACGGGACCCCTGGATCTTGGGTCCGCAGTATTTT.

The gene calls are TRBV11-2 and TRBJ2-2; D may be TRBD1 (6 bases). Germline CDR1 SGHAT, CDR2 FQNNGV. The CDR3 totals 13 residues. Trimming removed 5 bases at V and 6 bases at J, with 10 bases between. CDR3 DNA: TGTGCCAGCAGCCATGGGGGCGCCGGGGAGCTGTTTTTT. Translation: CASSHGGAGELFF.

The rearrangement uses TRBV19 and TRBJ1-4; D may be TRBD1 (5 bases). Germline V gene lookup returns CDR1 LNHDA and CDR2 SQIVND (reference sequence). This CDR3 comprises 18 residues. The V end was cut by 3 bases, the J end by 4 bases, with 21 bases between. The CDR3 protein is CASSIRQPPGVLNEKLFF. CDR3 bases: TGTGCCAGTAGTATTCGTCAGCCCCCGGGGGTCCTTAATGAAAAACTGTTTTTT.